This record concerns one TCR beta chain sequence. No antigen is known for it. This sample stems from a study of post-analysis software for immune sequencing data. In the study overall: In terms of disease course, relapsing-remitting, secondary progressive and progressive-relapsing multiple sclerosis were included.

Points from the study as a whole: Controls showed lower frequencies than patients for roughly five TRBV segments, and TRBV5-6, TRBV5-1 and TRBV20-1 were among these. Those samples that were prepared in the same batch co-clustered strongly by F measure. Versus controls, multiple sclerosis patients showed significantly lower diversity (normalized Chao1).

The library was made from cDNA and included unique molecular identifiers. TCRdb reprocessed the PCR reads with MiXCR, giving one entry per CDR3 protein. The sample carries 740,000 or so distinct CDR3 sequences, about 53% recorded once. CDR3 length: 15 residues. Trimming removed 4 bases from V and 0 bases from J, with 9 bases in between. Germline lookup yields CDR1 KGHDR and CDR2 SFDVKD. The sequenced sample consisted of blood. This clonotype was obtained from a girl between 5 and 17 years old with multiple sclerosis. The chain has TRBV24-1 and TRBJ2-1; D possibly corresponds to TRBD2 (5 bases). CDR3 DNA: TGTGCCACCAGTGACCCTGGGAGCTCCTACAATGAGCAGTTCTTC. Translated: CATSDPGSSYNEQFF.